This TCR beta chain was observed in a study of regulatory T cells in long-lasting Graves disease. The sample's time point: newly diagnosed GD, antithyroid drugs for less than 3 months. Scientists built the TCR library using RNA that was extracted from PBMCs. The EDTA tubes were filled with around 8.5 milliliters of drawn peripheral blood. Trimming left V 8 bases short and J 7 bases short, with 10 bases between. The CDR3 extends over 11 amino acids. CDR1 is SEHNR, CDR2 FQNEAQ, per germline (reference sequence). Construction of the TCR beta libraries employed iRepertoire HTBI primers in conjunction with Arm-PCR of CDR3 regions. TCRdb passed the multiplex PCR reads through MiXCR, listing each CDR3 protein once. The table has more than 300,000 distinct CDR3 sequences, about 16% seen once.

The TCR was taken from a female donor with Graves disease. The chain has TRBV7-9 and TRBJ2-3; D is unclear. This sample comprised peripheral blood mononuclear cells (PBMCs), obtained at new diagnosis, from a patient treated with antithyroid drugs. The CDR3 bases are TGTGCCAGCCAGACCTCCAATACGCAGTATTTT. This encodes CASQTSNTQYF.